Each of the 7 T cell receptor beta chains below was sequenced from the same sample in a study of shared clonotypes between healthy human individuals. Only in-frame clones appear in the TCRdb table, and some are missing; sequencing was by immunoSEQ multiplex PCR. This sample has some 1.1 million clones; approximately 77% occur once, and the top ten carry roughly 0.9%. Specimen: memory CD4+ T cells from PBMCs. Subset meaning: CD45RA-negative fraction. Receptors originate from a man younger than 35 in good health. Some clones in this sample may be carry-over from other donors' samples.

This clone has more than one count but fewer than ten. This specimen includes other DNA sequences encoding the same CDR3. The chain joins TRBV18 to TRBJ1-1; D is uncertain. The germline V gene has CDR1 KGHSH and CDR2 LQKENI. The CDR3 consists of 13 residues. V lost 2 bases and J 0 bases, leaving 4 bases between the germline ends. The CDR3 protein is CASSPGMNTEAFF. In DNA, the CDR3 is TGTGCCAGCTCACCAGGGATGAACACTGAAGCTTTCTTT.

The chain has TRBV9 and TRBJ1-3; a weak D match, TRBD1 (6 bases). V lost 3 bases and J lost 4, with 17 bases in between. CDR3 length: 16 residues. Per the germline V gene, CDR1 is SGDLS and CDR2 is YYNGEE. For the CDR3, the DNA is TGTGCCAGCAGCGCCAAACAGGGAGGCGCAGGAAACACCATATATTTT. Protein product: CASSAKQGGAGNTIYF. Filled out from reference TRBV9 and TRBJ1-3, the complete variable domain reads DSGVTQTPKHLITATGQRVTLRCSPRSGDLSVYWYQQSLDQGLQFLIQYYNGEERAKGNILERFSAQQFPDLHSELNLSSLELGDSALYFCASSAKQGGAGNTIYFGEGSWLTVV.

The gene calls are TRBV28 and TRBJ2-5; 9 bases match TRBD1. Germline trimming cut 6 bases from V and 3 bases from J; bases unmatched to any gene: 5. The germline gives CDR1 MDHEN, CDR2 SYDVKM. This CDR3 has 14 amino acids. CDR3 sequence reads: CASSHGDREETQYF. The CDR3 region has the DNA TGTGCCAGCAGCCACGGGGACAGGGAAGAGACCCAGTACTTC.

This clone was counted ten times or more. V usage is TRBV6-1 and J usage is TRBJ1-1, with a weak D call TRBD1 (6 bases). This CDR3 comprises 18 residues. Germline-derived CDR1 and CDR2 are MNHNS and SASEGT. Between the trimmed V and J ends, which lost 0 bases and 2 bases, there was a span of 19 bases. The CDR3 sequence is CASSEAGPTGWGNTEAFF. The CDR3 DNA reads TGTGCCAGCAGTGAAGCAGGCCCGACAGGCTGGGGAAACACTGAAGCTTTCTTT.

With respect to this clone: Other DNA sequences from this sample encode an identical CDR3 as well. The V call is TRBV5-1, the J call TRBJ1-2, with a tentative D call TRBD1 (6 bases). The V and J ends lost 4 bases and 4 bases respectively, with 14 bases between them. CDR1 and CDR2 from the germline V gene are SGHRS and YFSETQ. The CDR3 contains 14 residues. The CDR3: CASSLSTGAYGYTF. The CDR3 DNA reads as TGCGCCAGCAGCCTAAGCACGGGGGCCTATGGCTACACCTTC.

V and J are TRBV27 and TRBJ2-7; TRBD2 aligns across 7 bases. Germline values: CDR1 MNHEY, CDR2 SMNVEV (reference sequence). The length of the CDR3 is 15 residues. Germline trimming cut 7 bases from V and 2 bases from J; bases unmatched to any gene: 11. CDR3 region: CASTERGGFTYEQYF. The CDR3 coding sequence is TGTGCCAGCACCGAACGCGGGGGATTTACCTACGAGCAGTACTTC.

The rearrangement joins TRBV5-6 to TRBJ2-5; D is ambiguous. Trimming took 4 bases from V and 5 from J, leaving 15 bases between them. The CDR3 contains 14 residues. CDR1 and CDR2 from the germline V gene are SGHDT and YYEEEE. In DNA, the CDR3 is TGTGCCAGCAGCCTGACGGTCCCGAGGGAGACCCAGTACTTC. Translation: CASSLTVPRETQYF.